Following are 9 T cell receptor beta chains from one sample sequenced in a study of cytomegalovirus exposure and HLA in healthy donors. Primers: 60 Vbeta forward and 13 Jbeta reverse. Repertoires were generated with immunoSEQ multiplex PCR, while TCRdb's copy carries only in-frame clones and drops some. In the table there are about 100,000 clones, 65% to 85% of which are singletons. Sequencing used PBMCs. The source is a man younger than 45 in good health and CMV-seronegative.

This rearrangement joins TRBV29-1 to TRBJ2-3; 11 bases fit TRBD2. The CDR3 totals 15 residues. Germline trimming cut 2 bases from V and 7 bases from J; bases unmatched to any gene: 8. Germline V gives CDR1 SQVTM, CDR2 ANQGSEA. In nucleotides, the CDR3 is TGCAGCGTTGAACTTTCTAGCGGGAGGTTAAATACGCAGTATTTT. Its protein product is CSVELSSGRLNTQYF.

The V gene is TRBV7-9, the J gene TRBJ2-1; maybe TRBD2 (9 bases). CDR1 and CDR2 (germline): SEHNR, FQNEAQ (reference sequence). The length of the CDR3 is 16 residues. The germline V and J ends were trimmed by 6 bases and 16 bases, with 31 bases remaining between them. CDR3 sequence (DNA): TGTGCCAGCAGGGGGAGCAGGGGGCCGCGGGAGGGCCTCATTTTCTTC. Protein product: CASRGSRGPREGLIFF.

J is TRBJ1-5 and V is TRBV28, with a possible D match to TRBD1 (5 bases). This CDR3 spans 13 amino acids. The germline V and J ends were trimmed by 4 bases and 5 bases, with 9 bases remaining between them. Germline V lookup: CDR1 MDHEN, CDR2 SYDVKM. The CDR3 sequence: CASSWGSYQPQHF. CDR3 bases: TGTGCCAGCAGTTGGGGCAGCTATCAGCCCCAGCATTTT.

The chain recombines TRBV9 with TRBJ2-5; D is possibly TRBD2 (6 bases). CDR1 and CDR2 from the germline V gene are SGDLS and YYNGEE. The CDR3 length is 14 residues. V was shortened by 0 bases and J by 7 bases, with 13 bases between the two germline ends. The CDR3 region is CASSVETPGGTQYF. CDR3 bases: TGTGCCAGCAGCGTAGAGACCCCCGGGGGGACCCAGTACTTC.

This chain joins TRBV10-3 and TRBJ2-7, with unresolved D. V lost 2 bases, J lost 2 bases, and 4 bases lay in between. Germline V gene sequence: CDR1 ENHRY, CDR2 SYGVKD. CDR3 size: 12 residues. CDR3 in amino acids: CAISESPYEQYF. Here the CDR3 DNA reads TGTGCCATCAGTGAGAGCCCCTACGAGCAGTACTTC.

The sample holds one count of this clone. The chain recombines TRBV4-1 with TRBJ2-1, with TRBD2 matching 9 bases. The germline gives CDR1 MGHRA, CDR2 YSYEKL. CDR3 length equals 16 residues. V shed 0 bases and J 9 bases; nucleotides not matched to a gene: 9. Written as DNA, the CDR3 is TGCGCCAGCAGCCAAGATCGGGCGGGGGGGCATGGTGAGCAGTTCTTC. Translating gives CASSQDRAGGHGEQFF.

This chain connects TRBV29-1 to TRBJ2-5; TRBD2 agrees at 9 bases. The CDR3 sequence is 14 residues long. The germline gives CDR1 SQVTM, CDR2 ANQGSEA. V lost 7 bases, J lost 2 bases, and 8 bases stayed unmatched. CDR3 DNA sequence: TGCAGCGCCCGACTAGCGGAATCTCAAGAGACCCAGTACTTC. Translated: CSARLAESQETQYF.

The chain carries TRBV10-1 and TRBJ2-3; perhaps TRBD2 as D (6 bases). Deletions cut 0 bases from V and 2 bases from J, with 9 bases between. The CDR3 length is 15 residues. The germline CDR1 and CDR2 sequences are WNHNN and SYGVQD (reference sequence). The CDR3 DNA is TGCGCCAGCAGTGAGTCGGAGGGAGCCACAGATACGCAGTATTTT. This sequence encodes CASSESEGATDTQYF.

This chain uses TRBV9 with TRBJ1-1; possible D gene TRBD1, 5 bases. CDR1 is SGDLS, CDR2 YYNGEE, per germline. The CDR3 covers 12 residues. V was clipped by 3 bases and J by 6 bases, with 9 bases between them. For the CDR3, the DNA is TGTGCCAGCAGCGGTGGGGCCTCTGAAGCTTTCTTT. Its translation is CASSGGASEAFF.